Sequencing of this TCR beta chain was carried out in a study of blood T cell repertoires in COVID-19. The wider study: Researchers got acute and convalescent COVID-19 samples from the United States, Italy and Spain. Nucleic acid was either cDNA or gDNA, and it came from T cells, B-cell-depleted T cells, or PBMCs.

In assigning cohorts, the study relied on participant-reported clinical history. As handled by the study authors: Nucleated cell number was recorded as an estimate derived from reference gene primer amplification. Assay: immunoSEQ multiplex PCR; the TCRdb copy retains only in-frame clones and omits some. D and trimming were read from the DNA, whereas the V and J calls and clone size are those reported in that table. The table shows some 530,000 clones, with approximately 86% occurring only once. Sequencing input: PBMCs or T cells enriched from blood (not recorded which). This receptor was identified in a woman in her sixties who had recovered from COVID-19.

CDR3 in DNA: TGTGCCAGCAGCCAAGGGACAGGGATAACAGATACGCAGTATTTT. It codes for CASSQGTGITDTQYF. The V gene is TRBV3-1 (or the pseudogene TRBV3-2), the J gene TRBJ2-3, with TRBD1 identical over 8 bases. V shed 1 base, J shed 3 bases, and the junction held 3 bases outside the gene matches. CDR1 is LGHDT and CDR2 is YNNKEL in the germline V gene (reference sequence). The CDR3 consists of 15 residues.